These 6 T cell receptor beta chains were all obtained from the same sample, sequenced in a study of shared clonotypes between healthy human individuals. Assay used: immunoSEQ multiplex PCR; TCRdb lists only in-frame clones, some missing. The repertoire holds over a million clones, with about 70% as singletons. The sample taken for sequencing was memory CD4+ T cells sorted from blood. Stated subset: CD45RA-negative fraction. The receptor source for this set is a man younger than 35 in good health.

As to this clone: At one end, the junction sequence differs from germline, possibly due to a read error. The rearrangement uses TRBV7-2 and TRBJ2-3, with 13 bases identical to TRBD2. Germline CDR1 reads SGHTA; CDR2 reads FQGNSA. This CDR3 spans 16 amino acids. CDR3 region: CASSPTSGGVSRTQYF. CDR3 coding DNA: TGTGCAAGCAGCCCTACTAGCGGGGGGGTCAGTCGTACGCAGTATTTT.

This chain connects TRBV11-2 to TRBJ2-5; D unresolved. CDR3 length equals 14 residues. CDR1 is SGHAT and CDR2 is FQNNGV in the germline V gene. The ends were cut back, 0 bases at V and 4 bases at J, with 9 bases in the middle. The CDR3 bases are TGTGCCAGCAGCTTAGATCCATCCTCAGAGACCCAGTACTTC. Encoded protein: CASSLDPSSETQYF.

This chain uses TRBV29-1 with TRBJ1-1; D ambiguous. V was pared by 6 bases and J by 3 bases, with 5 bases between. In germline, CDR1 is SQVTM, CDR2 ANQGSEA. The CDR3 runs 10 residues. This chain's CDR3 is CSVRDTEAFF. CDR3 sequence (DNA): TGCAGCGTCCGGGACACTGAAGCTTTCTTT.

The chain links TRBV9 to TRBJ1-6; 11 nucleotides match TRBD1. After removal of 3 bases from V and 7 bases from J, the junction contained 3 bases not matched to a gene. Per the germline V gene, CDR1 is SGDLS and CDR2 is YYNGEE. The CDR3 covers 15 residues. CDR3 in amino acids: CASSGGQGVNSPLHF. DNA of the CDR3: TGTGCCAGCAGCGGGGGACAGGGGGTCAATTCACCCCTCCACTTT.

In nucleotides, the CDR3 is TGTGCCAGCAGCCCCGGGACTAGCGGGGGGTACAATGAGCAGTTCTTC. Translated, it gives CASSPGTSGGYNEQFF. The rearrangement uses TRBV4-2 and TRBJ2-1, with 15 bases lining up with TRBD2. The CDR3 loop spans 16 amino acids. Per germline, CDR1 LGHNA and CDR2 YNFKEQ. V was clipped by 4 bases and J by 4 bases; unmatched bases: 2.

V and J are TRBV7-9 and TRBJ2-3; 8 bases are a match to TRBD2. Germline values: CDR1 SEHNR, CDR2 FQNEAQ (reference sequence). J gave up 10 bases and V 0 bases, and 3 bases lay outside the gene matches. The CDR3 extends over 13 amino acids. The CDR3 protein is CASSLASAGAQYF. The CDR3 region has the DNA TGTGCCAGCAGCTTAGCATCAGCGGGAGCGCAGTATTTT.